This T cell receptor (beta chain) derives from a study of shared clonotypes between healthy human individuals. Background on the study: Donors, aged 18 to 49, were a couple of women and a few men. Study-level findings and limits: Owing to a small donor count, the genetic and exposure-history diversity represented was limited. In general, naive subsets displayed greater estimated richness than memory subsets did.

Terminally differentiated effector memory CD45RA+ cells were excluded from the naive CD8 cells, which were CD45RO-negative and positively selected for CCR7. This CDR3 comprises 13 residues. Trimming took off 2 bases at V and 3 bases at J, with 8 bases between the two ends. The V gene's germline CDR1 is SGDLS and CDR2 YYNGEE. This clone was counted only a few times. The antigen is undetermined. This CDR3 is also generated by other DNA sequences in the sample. Assay execution proceeded at the deep level. Profiling relied on immunoSEQ multiplex PCR, and the TCRdb table lists in-frame clones only, not all of them. The table lists around 2.1 million clones, approximately 94% of them singletons.

The sequenced sample consisted of naive CD8+ T cells from PBMCs. The sequence was collected from a man between 18 and 29 years old in good health. Some clones in this sample may be carry-over from other donors' samples. The rearrangement uses TRBV9 and TRBJ1-1, with a tentative D call TRBD1 (5 bases). Here the CDR3 DNA reads TGTGCCAGCAGCGTCGGGGGGGACACTGAAGCTTTCTTT. Protein: CASSVGGDTEAFF.